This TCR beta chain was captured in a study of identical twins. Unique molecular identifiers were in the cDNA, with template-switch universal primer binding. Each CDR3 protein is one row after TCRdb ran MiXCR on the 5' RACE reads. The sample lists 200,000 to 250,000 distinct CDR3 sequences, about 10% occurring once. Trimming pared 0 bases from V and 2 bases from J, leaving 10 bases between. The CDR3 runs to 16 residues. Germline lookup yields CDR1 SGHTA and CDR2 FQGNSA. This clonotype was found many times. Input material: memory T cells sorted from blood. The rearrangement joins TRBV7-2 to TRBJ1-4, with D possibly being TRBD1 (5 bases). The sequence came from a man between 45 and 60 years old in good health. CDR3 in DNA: TGTGCCAGCAGCTTAGCGTCGGCAGGGACTAATGAAAAACTGTTTTTT. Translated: CASSLASAGTNEKLFF. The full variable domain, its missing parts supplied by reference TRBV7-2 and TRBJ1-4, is GAGVSQSPSNKVTEKGKDVELRCDPISGHTALYWYRQSLGQGLEFLIYFQGNSAPDKSGLPSDRFSAERTGGSVSTLTIQRTQQEDSAVYLCASSLASAGTNEKLFFGSGTQLSVL.